The T cell receptor (beta chain) described here comes from a study of control samples from healthy donors and cancer patients. This CDR3 contains 15 residues. V trimming: 4 bases; J trimming: 6 bases; junction bases outside the gene matches: 11. Germline CDR1 and CDR2: SGHDT and YYEEEE. Sequencing used immunoSEQ multiplex PCR; TCRdb keeps in-frame clones, though not all of them. The table includes 150,000 to 200,000 clones, 94% detected once. What was sequenced was blood. The clonotype comes from a woman younger than 35 in good health. The chain is built from TRBV5-6 and TRBJ2-3, with 7 bases identical to TRBD2. The DNA of the CDR3 is TGTGCCAGCAGCCTTCTAGCGGCAAGGAGCGATACGCAGTATTTT. Translation gives CASSLLAARSDTQYF.